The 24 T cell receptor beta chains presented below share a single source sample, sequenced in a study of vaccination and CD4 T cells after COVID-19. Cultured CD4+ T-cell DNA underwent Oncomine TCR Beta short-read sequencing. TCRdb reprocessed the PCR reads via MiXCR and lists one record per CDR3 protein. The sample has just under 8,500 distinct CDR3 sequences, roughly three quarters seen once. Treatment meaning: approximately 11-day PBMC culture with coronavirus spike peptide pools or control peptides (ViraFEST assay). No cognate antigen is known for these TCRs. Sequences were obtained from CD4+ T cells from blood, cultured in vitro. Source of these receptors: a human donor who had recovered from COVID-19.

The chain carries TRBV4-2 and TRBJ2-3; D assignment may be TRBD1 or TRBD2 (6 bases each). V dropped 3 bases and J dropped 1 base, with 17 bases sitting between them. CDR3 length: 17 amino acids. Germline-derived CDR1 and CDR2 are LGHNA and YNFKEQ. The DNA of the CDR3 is TGTGCCAGCAGCCAGGAAGGGGGGTGGAGCCGCACAGATACGCAGTATTTT. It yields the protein CASSQEGGWSRTDTQYF.

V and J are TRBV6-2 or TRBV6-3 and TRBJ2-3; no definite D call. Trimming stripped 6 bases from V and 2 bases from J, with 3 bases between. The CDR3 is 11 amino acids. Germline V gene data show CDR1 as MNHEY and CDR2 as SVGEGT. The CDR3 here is CASSTTDTQYF. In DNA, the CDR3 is TGTGCCAGCAGCACCACAGATACGCAGTATTTT.

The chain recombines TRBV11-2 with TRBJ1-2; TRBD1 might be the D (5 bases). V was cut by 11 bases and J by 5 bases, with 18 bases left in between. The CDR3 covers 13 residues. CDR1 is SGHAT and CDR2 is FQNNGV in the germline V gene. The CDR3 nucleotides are TGTGCCGCTGGGGCCGGGACCCGATATGGCTACACCTTC. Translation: CAAGAGTRYGYTF.

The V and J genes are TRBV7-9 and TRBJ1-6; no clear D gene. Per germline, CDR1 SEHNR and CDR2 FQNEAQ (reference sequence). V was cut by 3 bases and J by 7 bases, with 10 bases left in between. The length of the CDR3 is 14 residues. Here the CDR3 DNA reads TGTGCCAGCAGCTTTGAACAGTTAAATTCACCCCTCCACTTT. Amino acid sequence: CASSFEQLNSPLHF.

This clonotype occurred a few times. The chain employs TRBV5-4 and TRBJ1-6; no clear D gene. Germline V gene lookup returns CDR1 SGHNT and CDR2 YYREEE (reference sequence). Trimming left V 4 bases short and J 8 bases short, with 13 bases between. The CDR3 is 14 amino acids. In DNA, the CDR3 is TGTGCCAGCAGCCCGGGCCTAGGAGATTCACCCCTCCACTTT. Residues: CASSPGLGDSPLHF.

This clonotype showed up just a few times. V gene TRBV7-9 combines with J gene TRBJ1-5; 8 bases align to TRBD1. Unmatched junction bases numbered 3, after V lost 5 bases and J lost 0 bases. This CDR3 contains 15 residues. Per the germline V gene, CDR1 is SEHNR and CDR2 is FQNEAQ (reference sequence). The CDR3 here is CASSPGTGSNQPQHF. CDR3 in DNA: TGTGCCAGCAGCCCCGGGACAGGTAGCAATCAGCCCCAGCATTTT. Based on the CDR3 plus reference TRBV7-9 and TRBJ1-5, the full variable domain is DTGVSQNPRHKITKRGQNVTFRCDPISEHNRLYWYRQTLGQGPEFLTYFQNEAQLEKSRLLSDRFSAERPKGSFSTLEIQRTEQGDSAMYLCASSPGTGSNQPQHFGDGTRLSIL.

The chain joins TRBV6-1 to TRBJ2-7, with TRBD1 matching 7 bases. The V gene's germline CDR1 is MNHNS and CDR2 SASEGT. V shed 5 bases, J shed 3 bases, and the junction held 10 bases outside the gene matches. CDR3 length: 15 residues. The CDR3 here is CASSRTGTAFYEQYF. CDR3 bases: TGTGCCAGCAGTCGTACCGGGACAGCCTTCTACGAGCAGTACTTC.

The CDR3 spells CASSEKVGWPRETQYF. The CDR3 DNA is TGTGCCAGCAGTGAGAAGGTCGGCTGGCCCCGGGAGACCCAGTACTTC. This chain connects TRBV25-1 to TRBJ2-5; D unclear. Trimming stripped 3 bases from V and 5 bases from J, with 19 bases between. The CDR3 covers 16 residues. The V gene's germline CDR1 is MGHDK and CDR2 SYGVNS.

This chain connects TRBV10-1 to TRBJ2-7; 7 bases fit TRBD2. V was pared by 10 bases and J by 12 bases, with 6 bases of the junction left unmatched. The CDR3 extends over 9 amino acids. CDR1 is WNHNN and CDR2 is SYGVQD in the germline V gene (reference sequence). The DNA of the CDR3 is TGCGCCAATTATAGGGAGGGGTACTTC. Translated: CANYREGYF.

CDR3 sequence: CASSFRDHPGGTDTQYF. For the CDR3, the DNA is TGTGCCAGCAGCTTCCGGGACCACCCAGGTGGGACAGATACGCAGTATTTT. The chain is built from TRBV5-6 and TRBJ2-3, with D tentatively TRBD1 or TRBD2 (5 bases each). This CDR3 region has 17 residues. Trimming cost V 2 bases and J 3 bases, with 19 bases left between them. Germline V gene data show CDR1 as SGHDT and CDR2 as YYEEEE. The full variable domain, its missing parts supplied by reference TRBV5-6 and TRBJ2-3, is DAGVTQSPTHLIKTRGQQVTLRCSPKSGHDTVSWYQQALGQGPQFIFQYYEEEERQRGNFPDRFSGHQFPNYSSELNVNALLLGDSALYLCASSFRDHPGGTDTQYFGPGTRLTVL.

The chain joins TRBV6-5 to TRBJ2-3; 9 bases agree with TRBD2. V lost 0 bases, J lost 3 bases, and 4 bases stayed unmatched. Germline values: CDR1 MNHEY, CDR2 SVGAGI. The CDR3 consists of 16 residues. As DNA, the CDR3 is TGTGCCAGCAGTTACTCTGGTGCGGGGGGGACAGATACGCAGTATTTT. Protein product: CASSYSGAGGTDTQYF.

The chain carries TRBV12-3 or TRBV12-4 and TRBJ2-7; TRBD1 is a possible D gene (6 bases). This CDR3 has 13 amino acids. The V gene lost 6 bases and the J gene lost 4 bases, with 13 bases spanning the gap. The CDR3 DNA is TGTGCCAGCAGCCTTCAGGGGAAGTACGAGCAGTACTTC. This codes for CASSLQGKYEQYF.

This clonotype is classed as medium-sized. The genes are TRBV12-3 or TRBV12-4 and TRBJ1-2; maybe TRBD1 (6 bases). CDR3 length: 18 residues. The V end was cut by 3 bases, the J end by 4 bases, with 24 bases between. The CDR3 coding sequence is TGTGCCAGCAGTTTTTCGGGGGGCGGGCTAATTGCGGGCTATGGCTACACCTTC. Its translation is CASSFSGGGLIAGYGYTF.

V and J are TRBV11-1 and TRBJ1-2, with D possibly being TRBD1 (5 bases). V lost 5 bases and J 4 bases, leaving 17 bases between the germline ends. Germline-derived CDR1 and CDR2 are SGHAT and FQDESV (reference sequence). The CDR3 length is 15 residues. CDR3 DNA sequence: TGTGCCAGCAGCCCACGGGGACTGCCGAGCTATGGCTACACCTTC. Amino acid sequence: CASSPRGLPSYGYTF. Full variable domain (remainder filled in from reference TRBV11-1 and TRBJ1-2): EAEVAQSPRYKITEKSQAVAFWCDPISGHATLYWYRQILGQGPELLVQFQDESVVDDSQLPKDRFSAERLKGVDSTLKIQPAELGDSAMYLCASSPRGLPSYGYTFGSGTRLTVV.

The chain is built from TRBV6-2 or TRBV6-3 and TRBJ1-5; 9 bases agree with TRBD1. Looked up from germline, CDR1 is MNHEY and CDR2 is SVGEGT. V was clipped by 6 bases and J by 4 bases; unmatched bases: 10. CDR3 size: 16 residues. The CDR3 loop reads CASRPTDRGGNQPQHF. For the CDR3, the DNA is TGTGCCAGCAGACCAACGGACAGGGGAGGGAATCAGCCCCAGCATTTT.

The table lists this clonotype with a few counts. CDR3 residues: CSASLWRNQHF. DNA of the CDR3: TGCAGTGCTAGCTTGTGGCGGAACCAGCATTTT. The gene calls are TRBV20-1 and TRBJ1-5; D not certain. The V end was cut by 3 bases, the J end by 12 bases, with 12 bases between. CDR3 size: 11 residues. The germline gives CDR1 DFQATT, CDR2 SNEGSKA (reference sequence).

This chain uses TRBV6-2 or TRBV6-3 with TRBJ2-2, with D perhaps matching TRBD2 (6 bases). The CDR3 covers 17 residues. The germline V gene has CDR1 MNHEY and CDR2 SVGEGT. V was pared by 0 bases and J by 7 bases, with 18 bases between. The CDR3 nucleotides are TGTGCCAGCAGTTACTCAAAAAGGGTCAGGGAGGACGGGGAGCTGTTTTTT. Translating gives CASSYSKRVREDGELFF.

CDR3 in amino acids: CASSFASLGQPQHF. In DNA form, the CDR3 reads TGTGCCAGCAGCTTCGCTTCGCTGGGGCAGCCCCAGCATTTT. The V call is TRBV7-9, the J call TRBJ1-5; no clear D gene. The V end was cut by 3 bases, the J end by 7 bases, with 13 bases between. Per the germline V gene, CDR1 is SEHNR and CDR2 is FQNEAQ (reference sequence). CDR3 length: 14 residues.

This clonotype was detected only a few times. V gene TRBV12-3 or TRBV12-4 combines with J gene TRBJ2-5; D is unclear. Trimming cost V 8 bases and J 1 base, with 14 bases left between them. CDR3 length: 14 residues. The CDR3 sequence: CASQPDGFQETQYF. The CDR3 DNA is TGTGCCAGCCAACCCGACGGTTTCCAAGAGACCCAGTACTTC.

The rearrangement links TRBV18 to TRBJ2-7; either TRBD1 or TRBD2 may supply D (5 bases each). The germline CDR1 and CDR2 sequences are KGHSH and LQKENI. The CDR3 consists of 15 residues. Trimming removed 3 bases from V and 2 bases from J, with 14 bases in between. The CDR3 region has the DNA TGTGCCAGCTCACCTGGGGACGCGGCTACCTACGAGCAGTACTTC. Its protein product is CASSPGDAATYEQYF.

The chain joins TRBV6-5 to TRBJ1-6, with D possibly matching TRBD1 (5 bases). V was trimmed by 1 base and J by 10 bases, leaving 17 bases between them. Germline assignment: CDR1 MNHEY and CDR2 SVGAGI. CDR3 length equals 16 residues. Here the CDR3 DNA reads TGTGCCAGCAGTTACTGGGCAGGGAGGCAAAAATCACCCCTCCACTTT. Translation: CASSYWAGRQKSPLHF.

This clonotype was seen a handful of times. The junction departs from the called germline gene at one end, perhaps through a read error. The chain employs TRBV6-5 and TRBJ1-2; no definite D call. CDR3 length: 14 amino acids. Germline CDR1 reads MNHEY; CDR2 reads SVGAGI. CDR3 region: CASSHSPGNYGYTF. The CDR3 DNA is TGTGCCAGCAGTCACTCACCGGGAAACTATGGCTACACCTTC.

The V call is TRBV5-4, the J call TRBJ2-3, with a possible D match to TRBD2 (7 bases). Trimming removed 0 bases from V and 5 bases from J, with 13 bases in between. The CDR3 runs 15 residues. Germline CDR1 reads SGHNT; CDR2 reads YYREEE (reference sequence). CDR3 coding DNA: TGTGCCAGCAGCTTGGTTGGGGGGGCTTTAGATACGCAGTATTTT. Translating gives CASSLVGGALDTQYF.

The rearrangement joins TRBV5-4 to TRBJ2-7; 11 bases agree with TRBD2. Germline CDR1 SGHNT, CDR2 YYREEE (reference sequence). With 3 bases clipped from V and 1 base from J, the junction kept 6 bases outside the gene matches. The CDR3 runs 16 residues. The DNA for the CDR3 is TGTGCCAGCAGCTCGGCTAGCGGGGGGACTTCCTACGAGCAGTACTTC. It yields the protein CASSSASGGTSYEQYF.